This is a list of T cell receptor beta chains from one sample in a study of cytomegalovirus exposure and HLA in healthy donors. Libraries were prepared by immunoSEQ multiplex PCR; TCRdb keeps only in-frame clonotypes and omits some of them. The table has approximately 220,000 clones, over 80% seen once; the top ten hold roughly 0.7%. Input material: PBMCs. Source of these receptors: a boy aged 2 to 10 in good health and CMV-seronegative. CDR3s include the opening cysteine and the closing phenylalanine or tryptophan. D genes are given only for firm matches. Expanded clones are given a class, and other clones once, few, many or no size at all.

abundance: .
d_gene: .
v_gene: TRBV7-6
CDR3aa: CASSTITGELFF

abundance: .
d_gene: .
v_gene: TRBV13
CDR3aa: CASSLSARGSYEQYF

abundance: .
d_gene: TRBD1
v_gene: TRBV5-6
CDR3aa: CASSYGTGAYQETQYF

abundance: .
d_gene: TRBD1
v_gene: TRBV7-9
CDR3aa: CASSLALTGAGDGYTF

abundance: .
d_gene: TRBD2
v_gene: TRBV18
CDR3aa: CASSPPPSGRAVGANVLTF

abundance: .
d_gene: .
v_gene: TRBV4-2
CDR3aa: CASSQERGLPLHF

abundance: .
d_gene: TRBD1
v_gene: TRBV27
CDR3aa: CASSLGQGLYEQYF

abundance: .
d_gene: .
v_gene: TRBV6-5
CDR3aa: CASGGYNEQFF

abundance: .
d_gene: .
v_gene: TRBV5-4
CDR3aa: CASSLGARPNTEAFF

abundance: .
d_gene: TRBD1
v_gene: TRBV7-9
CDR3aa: CSSSTRDSNTEAFF

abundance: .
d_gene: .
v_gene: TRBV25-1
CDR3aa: CASSESRYTGELFF

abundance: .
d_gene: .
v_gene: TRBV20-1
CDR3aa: CSARYREKLFF

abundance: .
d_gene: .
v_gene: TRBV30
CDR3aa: CAWSFGRVSGYTF

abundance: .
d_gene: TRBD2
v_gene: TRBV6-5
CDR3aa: CASSYRQGLAETQYF

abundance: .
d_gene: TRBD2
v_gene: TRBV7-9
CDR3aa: CASRPGGTSGDTDTQYF

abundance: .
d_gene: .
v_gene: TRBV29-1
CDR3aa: CSVDDQGSGYTF

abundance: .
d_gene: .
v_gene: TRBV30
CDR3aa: CAWSVGLKRNEQFF

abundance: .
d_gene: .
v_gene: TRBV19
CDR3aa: CASRTSAARRRNTIYF

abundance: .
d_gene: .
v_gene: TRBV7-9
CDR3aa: CASRGSGDEQYF

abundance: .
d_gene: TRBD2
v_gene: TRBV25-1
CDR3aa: CASSEFLAVSDTQYF

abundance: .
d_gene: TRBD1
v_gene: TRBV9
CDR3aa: CASSVGGQGTDTQYF

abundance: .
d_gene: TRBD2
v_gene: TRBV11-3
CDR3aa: CASSGSGGAFNEQFF

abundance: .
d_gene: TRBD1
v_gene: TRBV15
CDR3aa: CATQGATRGGETQYF

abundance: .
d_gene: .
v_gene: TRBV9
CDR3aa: CASSVEGHSNTEAFF

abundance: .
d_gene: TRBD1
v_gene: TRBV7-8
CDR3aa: CASSPGQGVTTNEKLFF

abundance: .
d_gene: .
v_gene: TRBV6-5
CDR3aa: CASSYSPQGEQYF

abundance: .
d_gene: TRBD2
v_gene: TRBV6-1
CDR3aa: CASRLAGGGETQYF

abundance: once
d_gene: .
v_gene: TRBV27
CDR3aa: CASRHPNTGELFF

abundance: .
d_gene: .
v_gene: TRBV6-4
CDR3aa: CAILGGPPYEQYF

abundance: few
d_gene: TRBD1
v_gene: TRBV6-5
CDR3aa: CATDRGGNLGEAFF

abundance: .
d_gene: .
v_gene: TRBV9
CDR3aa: CASSGQQDRSGNTIYF

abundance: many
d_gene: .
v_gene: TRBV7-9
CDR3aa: CASSLVGGPIDPYEQYF

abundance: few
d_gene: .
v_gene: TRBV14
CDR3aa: CASSQDSVSGKLFF

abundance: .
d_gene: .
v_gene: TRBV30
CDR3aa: CAWSDRVVSNQPQHF

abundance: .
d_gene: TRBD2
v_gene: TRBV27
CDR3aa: CASRAGLAGTGELFF

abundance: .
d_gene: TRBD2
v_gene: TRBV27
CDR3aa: CASSLGLTYNEQFF

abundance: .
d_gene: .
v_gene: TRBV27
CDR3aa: CASSFGGVEQFF

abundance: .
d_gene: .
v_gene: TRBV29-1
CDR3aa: CSVETTSTDTQYF

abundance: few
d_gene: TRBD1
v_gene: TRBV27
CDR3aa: CASSIQGGTEAFF

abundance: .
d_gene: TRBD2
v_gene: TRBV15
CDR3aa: CATSLGGLALGTQYF

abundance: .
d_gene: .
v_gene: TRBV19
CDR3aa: CASSSAGSYEQYF

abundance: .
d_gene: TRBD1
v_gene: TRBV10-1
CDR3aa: CASRVTGPFTDTQYF

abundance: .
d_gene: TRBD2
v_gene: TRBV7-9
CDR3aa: CASSLGAGGPSTDTQYF

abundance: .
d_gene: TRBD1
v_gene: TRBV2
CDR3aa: CASSETGGSKGYTF